The entry that follows covers one TCR beta chain sequence. The clone's antigen remains unknown. No base quality values were provided; no much bigger clone lies one nucleotide off. The CDR3 regions of human TCRbeta chains were analyzed by immunosequencing. The source study handled its data this way. TCRs in the repertoires were compared against a reference library of SARS-CoV-2-specific TCRs that had been generated with the MIRA antigen-specificity platform. Breadth was defined as the fraction of unique TCRs that were SARS-CoV-2-associated. Depth was defined as the fraction of total T cells that were SARS-CoV-2-associated. Using the MIRA data, each spike-specific TCR was mapped to the spike region that the TCR reacts to and placed in a CD4 or CD8 class. Log10-transformed breadth and depth values were compared by one-way ANOVA with Sidak's multiple comparisons tests. Entries here come from immuneACCESS through TCRdb and include only in-frame sequences with V and J called. Some clones fail to appear in such tables; in the studies checked, an unresolved V gene covers under half of the shortfall, and the cause of the remainder is unknown. V and J calls and clone size follow that table, whereas D and trimming were derived from the DNA. This sample gives 95,000 to 150,000 clones in total; around 89% of them show up just once. Of the sample, roughly 10% is held by the ten largest clones.

The source of the sample is a study of T cell responses to AZD1222 COVID-19 vaccine (TCRdb year 2021). Broadly, across the study: TCR sequencing was performed for 230 to 250 trial participants, of whom about 210 were given two doses of AZD1222 and 26 were given two doses of MenACWY control vaccine. Trial participants were enrolled by age into subgroups of 18-55, 56-69 and 70-plus years, and around 150, 29 and 61 TCR-sequenced participants, respectively, were included in these subgroups.

General findings and caveats noted by the study authors: Because no day 14 peak-response samples were available, the repertoires could be characterized only after the peak T cell response. Conclusions about previously exposed vaccinees are limited because only five to seven AZD1222 recipients were SARS-CoV-2 seropositive at baseline. The 56-69-year group was small, and its depth increase did not reach significance, likely because of low power. Nearly half of unique spike-specific TCRs reportedly recognized epitopes outside regions mutated in the B.1.351 and B.1.1.7 variants. Most participants were white British and females outnumbered males, and the authors suggested that clonal diversity may have been underestimated. After two AZD1222 doses, spike-specific TCR breadth and depth were significantly higher than at day 0 and than in MenACWY recipients. CD4 TCRs associated with the vaccine covered the entire spike protein, and the dominant responses were in regions 160-218 and 743-854.

The germline V gene (reference sequence) gives CDR1 as SEHNR and CDR2 as FQNEAQ. Cut back by 4 bases and 0 bases, the V and J ends lie 15 bases apart. The CDR3, from cysteine to phenylalanine, totals 17 residues. Of all the DNA, just the CDR3 is kept, 51 bases in frame from base 1. Taken with the paper, the label for time point translates to: baseline before first vaccination. Sample treatment or condition, as interpreted from the label and publication: meningococcal conjugate vaccine given as trial control. Vaccinee samples came from UK trials COV001 and COV002, including a single-blind randomized controlled phase 2/3 trial of AZD1222 (ChAdOx1 nCoV-19) in healthy adults. For TCRbeta chain sequencing, PBMC samples were collected from trial participants at day 0 and at day 28 after the second dose.

The clonotype was recovered from an adult in good health. The sample here was peripheral blood, taken on day 0 of MenACWY control vaccination. Recombination joined TRBV7-9 with TRBJ2-2, and perhaps TRBD2 as D gene, on 6 matching bases. The nucleotide sequence reads as follows: TGTGCCAGCAGCTCTCGTAGCGGTAGCGCGAACACCGGGGAGCTGTTTTTT. Translated, it gives CASSSRSGSANTGELFF.